This T cell receptor (beta chain) was recovered during a study of T-cell reconstitution after alpha-beta-depleted transplantation in children. With regard to this clonotype: Antigen unknown.

Trimming left V 5 bases short and J 8 bases short, with 15 bases between. This CDR3 region has 13 residues. CDR1 MGHDK and CDR2 SYGVNS come from the germline V gene. Study observations and caveats: It was newly produced T cells that mostly accounted for T-cell counts and diversity one year after transplant. Several patients had high TCRbeta diversity at day 60; it came from surviving recipient T cells and thymic progenitors.

The TCRbeta library incorporated unique molecular identifiers. TCRdb reprocessed the PCR reads with MiXCR, giving one entry per CDR3 protein. The table has about 58,000 distinct CDR3 sequences, approximately 43% seen once. The specimen was PBMCs, mostly from graft donor cells, collected 360 days after TCRalphabeta/CD19-depleted stem cell transplant. This receptor was obtained from a male patient between 10 and 17 years old who had a stem cell transplant for acute lymphoblastic leukemia, so the T cells may come from the graft donor. The chain joins TRBV25-1 to TRBJ1-1, with a tentative D call TRBD1 (6 bases). DNA for the CDR3: TGTGCCAGCAGTATTCCTGGGGGGACAGAAGCTTTCTTT. It codes for CASSIPGGTEAFF.